This section outlines one T cell receptor (beta chain) sequence together with its context. Method: immunoSEQ multiplex PCR; TCRdb's copy keeps in-frame clones and lacks some. The sample shows tens of thousands of clones, 90% of them seen only once. Germline assignment: CDR1 MGHDK and CDR2 SYGVNS. V lost 5 bases to trimming and J lost 1 base, with 9 bases between them. This CDR3 has 14 residues. This record belongs to a study of blood T cell repertoires in COVID-19. The wider study: Samples taken during acute and convalescent COVID-19 were collected in the United States, Italy and Spain.

The specimen sequenced was peripheral blood. The receptor was isolated from a man between 45 and 60 years old with acute or convalescent COVID-19. The chain couples TRBV25-1 to TRBJ1-5; tentative D call: TRBD1 (6 bases). CDR3 nucleotide sequence: TGTGCCAGCAGTCTGGGACAAAGCAATCAGCCCCAGCATTTT. It encodes CASSLGQSNQPQHF.